What follows are 21 T cell receptor beta chains derived from one specimen sequenced in a study of OX40 agonist ivuxolimab in advanced cancers. Libraries were prepared by immunoSEQ multiplex PCR; TCRdb keeps only in-frame clonotypes and omits some of them. In the table there are 70,000 or so clones, approximately 90% of which are singletons. The sequencing used CD4+ or CD8+ T cells sorted from blood, collected in a trial of the OX40 agonist ivuxolimab. The receptors were gathered from an adult with an advanced solid tumor such as melanoma, head and neck, liver or kidney cancer.

This clone was detected once. The chain carries TRBV27 and TRBJ1-5; D ambiguous. The CDR3 is 16 residues long. The germline V gene has CDR1 MNHEY and CDR2 SMNVEV (reference sequence). V lost 5 bases and J lost 3, with 17 bases in between. This CDR3 is CASSPSPERLNQPQHF. CDR3 DNA sequence: TGTGCCAGCAGTCCTAGCCCCGAGAGGCTCAATCAGCCCCAGCATTTT.

The J gene is TRBJ1-4, the V gene TRBV7-9; 7 nucleotides line up with TRBD1. This CDR3 is built from 17 residues. Germline values: CDR1 SEHNR, CDR2 FQNEAQ (reference sequence). V was clipped by 4 bases and J by 8 bases; unmatched bases: 16. Here the CDR3 DNA reads TGTGCCAGCAGCTCGAACAGGGGCCCCGTTAATTTCGAAAAACTGTTTTTT. It specifies CASSSNRGPVNFEKLFF.

The CDR3 DNA reads as TGTGCCAGCAGCTTCGGGTCGGAATCCTACTATGGCTACACCTTC. Translation gives CASSFGSESYYGYTF. The chain combines TRBV11-2 with TRBJ1-2; the D is unclear. There are 15 residues in the CDR3. The V gene lost 3 bases and the J gene lost 3 bases, with 14 bases spanning the gap. Per germline, CDR1 SGHAT and CDR2 FQNNGV.

The rearrangement joins TRBV4-1 to TRBJ1-2; TRBD1 agrees at 7 bases. Germline V CDR1 and CDR2: MGHRA, YSYEKL. The CDR3 is 17 amino acids. V dropped 0 bases and J dropped 3; count of bases not matched to a gene: 10. The CDR3: CASSQDNAQGGDYGYTF. The CDR3 DNA reads TGCGCCAGCAGCCAAGATAACGCCCAGGGGGGTGACTATGGCTACACCTTC.

The chain has TRBV27 and TRBJ1-2, with 12 bases that match TRBD1. Germline lookup yields CDR1 MNHEY and CDR2 SMNVEV (reference sequence). Trimming at V came to 4 bases and at J to 8 bases, leaving 5 bases not matched to a gene. The CDR3 extends over 14 amino acids. Here the CDR3 reads CASSSGQGAGGYTF. The CDR3 DNA is TGTGCCAGCAGTTCGGGACAGGGGGCCGGCGGCTACACCTTC.

By share of the sample, this clone is medium-sized. The junction departs from germline at one end; a sequencing error may be responsible. The CDR3 protein is CATLVGVF. CDR3 nucleotides: TGTGCCACCTTGGTAGGGGTCTTC. The chain links TRBV13 to TRBJ2-1, with D tentatively TRBD1 (5 bases). Per germline, CDR1 PRHDT and CDR2 FYEKMQ (reference sequence). This CDR3 comprises 8 residues. Filled out from reference TRBV13 and TRBJ2-1, the complete variable domain reads AAGVIQSPRHLIKEKRETATLKCYPIPRHDTVYWYQQGPGQDPQFLISFYEKMQSDKGSIPDRFSAQQFSDYHSELNMSSLELGDSALYFCATLVGVFGPGTRLTVL.

This clone was observed a single time. This rearrangement joins TRBV7-8 to TRBJ2-1, with 11 bases lining up with TRBD2. J gave up 5 bases and V 1 base, and 7 bases lay outside the gene matches. Germline assignment: CDR1 SGHVS and CDR2 FQNEAQ. The CDR3 is 17 residues long. The CDR3 DNA is TGTGCCAGCAGCTTAGGACCCCTAGCGGGGGGTGACAATGAGCAGTTCTTC. It is translated as CASSLGPLAGGDNEQFF.

The chain employs TRBV19 and TRBJ1-1, with 7 bases lining up with TRBD1. Germline lookup yields CDR1 LNHDA and CDR2 SQIVND (reference sequence). With 5 bases clipped from V and 5 bases from J, the junction kept 2 bases outside the gene matches. This CDR3 contains 12 residues. The CDR3 DNA is TGTGCCAGTAGTGCAGGGGGAACTGAAGCTTTCTTT. Residues: CASSAGGTEAFF.

The chain recombines TRBV7-6 with TRBJ1-3, with 7 bases that match TRBD1. CDR1 is SGHVS, CDR2 FNYEAQ, per germline. Unmatched junction bases numbered 7, after V lost 6 bases and J lost 2 bases. CDR3 length equals 15 residues. CDR3 sequence: CASRGGGGAGNTIYF. CDR3 DNA sequence: TGTGCCAGCAGAGGGGGAGGGGGCGCTGGAAACACCATATATTTT.

The V call is TRBV7-6, the J call TRBJ1-4; D is unresolved. This CDR3 comprises 17 residues. The V and J ends lost 0 bases and 0 bases respectively, with 11 bases between them. The germline CDR1 and CDR2 sequences are SGHVS and FNYEAQ. CDR3 region: CASSLAGPISTNEKLFF. The CDR3 DNA follows: TGTGCCAGCAGCTTAGCCGGGCCCATCTCAACTAATGAAAAACTGTTTTTT.

This clone was counted a few times. This chain joins TRBV14 and TRBJ1-2; 7 nucleotides agree with TRBD1. Trimming cost V 4 bases and J 5 bases; bases outside gene matches: 1. The CDR3 covers 12 residues. The germline V gene has CDR1 SGHDN and CDR2 FVKESK. CDR3 protein: CASSPTGYGYTF. The CDR3 DNA reads as TGTGCCAGCAGCCCGACAGGGTATGGCTACACCTTC.

This rearrangement joins TRBV11-3 to TRBJ2-7; D remains unclear. The CDR3 runs to 15 residues. Trimming took 5 bases from V and 0 from J, leaving 14 bases between them. The V gene's germline CDR1 is SGHNT and CDR2 YENEEA. CDR3 sequence: CASSAGRASSYEQYF. The CDR3 coding sequence is TGTGCCAGCAGCGCCGGACGGGCCAGCTCCTACGAGCAGTACTTC.

This clone appeared once. The chain has TRBV7-9 and TRBJ2-5; weak D call: TRBD1 (8 bases). Deletions cut 5 bases from V and 3 bases from J, with 19 bases between. This CDR3 comprises 16 residues. CDR1 is SEHNR, CDR2 FQNEAQ, per germline (reference sequence). CDR3 amino acids: CASSLEWGGQEETQYF. For the CDR3, the DNA is TGTGCCAGCAGCCTAGAGTGGGGGGGACAGGAAGAGACCCAGTACTTC.

The chain has TRBV12-5 and TRBJ1-2; D perhaps matches TRBD1 (5 bases). Deletions cut 6 bases from V and 4 bases from J, with 12 bases between. CDR1 and CDR2 (germline): LGHNT, FRNRAP. This CDR3 has 13 amino acids. CDR3 sequence reads: CASGSGHFYGYTF. CDR3 DNA sequence: TGTGCTAGTGGCTCCGGACATTTCTATGGCTACACCTTC.

The J gene is TRBJ2-7, the V gene TRBV9, with D uncertain. Looked up from germline, CDR1 is SGDLS and CDR2 is YYNGEE. The CDR3 sequence is 13 residues long. V shed 4 bases and J shed 5 bases, with 13 bases lying between them. DNA for the CDR3: TGTGCCAGCAGCTACCTCGTGGGTCACGAGCAGTACTTC. It specifies CASSYLVGHEQYF.

CDR3: CASSFPDRGSYEQYF. DNA for the CDR3: TGTGCCAGCAGCTTCCCGGACAGGGGCTCCTACGAGCAGTACTTC. The V call is TRBV7-9, the J call TRBJ2-7; 9 bases map to TRBD1. The CDR3 totals 15 residues. V lost 3 bases, J lost 0 bases, and 3 bases stayed unmatched. Germline CDR1 and CDR2: SEHNR and FQNEAQ (reference sequence).

The rearrangement uses TRBV19 and TRBJ2-7; TRBD1 matches at 11 bases. There are 13 residues in the CDR3. Germline CDR1 reads LNHDA; CDR2 reads SQIVND (reference sequence). V dropped 6 bases and J dropped 9; count of bases not matched to a gene: 7. The CDR3 protein is CASRPGQGVGQYF. CDR3 coding DNA: TGTGCCAGTAGGCCGGGACAGGGGGTAGGGCAGTACTTC.

The genes are TRBV5-6 and TRBJ1-5, with D perhaps matching TRBD1 (6 bases). This CDR3 comprises 17 residues. V was cut by 1 base and J by 4 bases, with 18 bases left in between. The germline V gene encodes CDR1 SGHDT and CDR2 YYEEEE. The CDR3 DNA follows: TGTGCCAGCAGCTTGCGTCGGGGGGCCAGTGGTAATCAGCCCCAGCATTTT. It specifies CASSLRRGASGNQPQHF.

V and J are TRBV19 and TRBJ1-4; D gene unclear. Trimming took off 5 bases at V and 6 bases at J, with 16 bases between the two ends. The germline V gene has CDR1 LNHDA and CDR2 SQIVND (reference sequence). This CDR3 comprises 15 residues. The CDR3 DNA sequence: TGTGCCAGTAGTGTCCAGAGTCCAGGAGATGAAAAACTGTTTTTT. Translated, it gives CASSVQSPGDEKLFF.

The chain uses TRBV5-5 and TRBJ2-2; D possibly corresponds to TRBD1 (5 bases). The CDR3 spans 16 residues. Germline V gene data show CDR1 as SGHKS and CDR2 as YYEKEE (reference sequence). The ends were cut back, 4 bases at V and 0 bases at J, with 13 bases in the middle. The CDR3 region is CASSPTTVTNTGELFF. The CDR3 DNA follows: TGTGCCAGCAGCCCAACGACAGTAACGAACACCGGGGAGCTGTTTTTT. Together with reference TRBV5-5 and TRBJ2-2, the CDR3 gives the full variable domain: DAGVTQSPTHLIKTRGQQVTLRCSPISGHKSVSWYQQVLGQGPQFIFQYYEKEERGRGNFPDRFSARQFPNYSSELNVNALLLGDSALYLCASSPTTVTNTGELFFGEGSRLTVL.

The genes are TRBV6-1 and TRBJ1-1, with a possible D match to TRBD1 (5 bases). V gave up 1 base and J gave up 0 bases, with 12 bases separating them. The CDR3 spans 16 residues. Germline values: CDR1 MNHNS, CDR2 SASEGT. CDR3: CASSEVWDSMNTEAFF. Written as DNA, the CDR3 is TGTGCCAGCAGTGAAGTATGGGACTCCATGAACACTGAAGCTTTCTTT.